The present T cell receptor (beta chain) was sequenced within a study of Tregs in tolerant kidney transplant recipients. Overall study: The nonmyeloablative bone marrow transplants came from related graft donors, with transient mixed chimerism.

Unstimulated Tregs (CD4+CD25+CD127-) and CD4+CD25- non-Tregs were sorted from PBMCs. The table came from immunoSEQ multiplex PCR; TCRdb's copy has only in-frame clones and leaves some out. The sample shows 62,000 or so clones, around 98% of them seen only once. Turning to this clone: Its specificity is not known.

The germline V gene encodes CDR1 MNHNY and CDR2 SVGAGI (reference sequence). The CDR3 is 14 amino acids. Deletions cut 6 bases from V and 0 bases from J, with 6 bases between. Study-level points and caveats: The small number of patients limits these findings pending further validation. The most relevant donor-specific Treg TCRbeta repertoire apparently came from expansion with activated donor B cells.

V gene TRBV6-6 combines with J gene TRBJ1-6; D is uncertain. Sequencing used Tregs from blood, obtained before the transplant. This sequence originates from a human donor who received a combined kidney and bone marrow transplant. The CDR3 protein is CASRTFSYNSPLHF. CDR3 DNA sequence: TGTGCCAGCAGGACTTTCTCCTATAATTCACCCCTCCACTTT.